The 30 T cell receptor beta chains below all came from one sample that was sequenced in a study of T cells in Graves' hyperthyroidism and ophthalmopathy. The TCR beta CDR3 regions underwent amplification using RNA transcripts as the source. RT-PCR in the first round (using the HTBI primer set) targeted the TCR CDR3. TCRdb re-derived calls from the multiplex PCR reads in MiXCR, one entry per CDR3 protein. The sample has approximately 700,000 distinct CDR3 sequences, roughly 46% seen once. The specimen was peripheral blood or thyroid tissue (not recorded which). Source of these receptors: an adult man with Graves' disease, either hyperthyroidism or ophthalmopathy (not recorded which).

The rearrangement joins TRBV25-1 to TRBJ1-6; possible D gene TRBD1, 6 bases. The CDR3 is made up of 17 amino acids. Between the trimmed V and J ends, which lost 3 bases and 1 base, there was a span of 13 bases. Germline V CDR1 and CDR2: MGHDK, SYGVNS. CDR3 nucleotide sequence: TGTGCCAGCAGTGAGGCCCTACAGGGTTCCTATAATTCACCCCTCCACTTT. Amino acid sequence: CASSEALQGSYNSPLHF.

The rearrangement joins TRBV7-3 to TRBJ1-4; D perhaps matches TRBD1 (6 bases). This CDR3 contains 15 residues. CDR1 and CDR2 from the germline V gene are SGHTA and FQGTGA. V dropped 1 base and J dropped 5 bases, with 11 bases sitting between them. In nucleotides, the CDR3 is TGTGCCAGCAGCTTAAGCGCCGGGACAAATGAAAAACTGTTTTTT. This translates into CASSLSAGTNEKLFF.

This clonotype has a single count. The chain carries TRBV20-1 and TRBJ1-5, with a tentative D call TRBD1 (5 bases). Between the trimmed V and J ends, which lost 6 bases and 5 bases, there was a span of 14 bases. There are 13 residues in the CDR3. Germline CDR1 reads DFQATT; CDR2 reads SNEGSKA (reference sequence). CDR3 protein: CSAIPGLDQPQHF. The CDR3 DNA reads as TGCAGTGCAATCCCAGGGTTGGATCAGCCCCAGCATTTT.

This clonotype has a single count. CDR3 residues: CATSSTGGDTEAFF. CDR3 DNA: TGTGCCACCAGCAGCACAGGGGGGGACACTGAAGCTTTCTTT. The V gene is TRBV15, the J gene TRBJ1-1; TRBD1 agrees at 8 bases. V shed 3 bases, J shed 3 bases, and the junction held 3 bases outside the gene matches. CDR3 size: 14 residues. Germline V CDR1 and CDR2: LNHNV, YYDKDF (reference sequence).

The count of this clonotype is one. One end of the junction does not line up with germline, which may come from a read error. The V call is TRBV29-1, the J call TRBJ2-2; TRBD1 agrees at 8 bases. Germline lookup yields CDR1 SQVTM and CDR2 ANQGSEA. This CDR3 region has 13 residues. The CDR3 region is CSVKGAGGGKLLF. CDR3 bases: TGCAGCGTTAAGGGTGCAGGGGGCGGAAAGCTGCTTTTT.

V and J are TRBV25-1 and TRBJ1-1; D remains unclear. This CDR3 is 14 amino acids long. Per the germline V gene, CDR1 is MGHDK and CDR2 is SYGVNS. V shed 5 bases and J shed 8 bases, with 18 bases lying between them. The CDR3 DNA reads as TGTGCCAGCAGTTATCAGTCTACTACCTCAGAAGCTTTCTTT. Protein: CASSYQSTTSEAFF.

This sequence joins TRBV13 and TRBJ2-5; D is perhaps TRBD1 or TRBD2 (5 bases each). Germline V CDR1 and CDR2: PRHDT, FYEKMQ (reference sequence). This CDR3 is built from 15 residues. Trimming removed 7 bases from V and 5 bases from J, with 20 bases in between. The chain's CDR3 is CASTRGGGTGETQYF. The CDR3 DNA reads TGTGCCAGCACCCGGGGCGGCGGCACCGGGGAGACCCAGTACTTC.

This clonotype occurred a few times. V and J are TRBV6-5 and TRBJ2-7; a weak D match, TRBD1 (6 bases). The germline V and J ends were trimmed by 2 bases and 6 bases, with 11 bases remaining between them. CDR1 and CDR2 (germline): MNHEY, SVGAGI. The length of the CDR3 is 13 residues. This CDR3 reads CASSYPGQREQYF. CDR3 nucleotide sequence: TGTGCCAGCAGTTACCCTGGACAGCGCGAGCAGTACTTC.

The chain joins TRBV20-1 to TRBJ1-1, with D perhaps matching TRBD1 (5 bases). V lost 3 bases and J lost 6, with 14 bases in between. This CDR3 contains 13 residues. Germline V gives CDR1 DFQATT, CDR2 SNEGSKA (reference sequence). The CDR3 here is CSASDGTGPEAFF. The CDR3 bases are TGCAGTGCTAGTGACGGAACGGGGCCTGAAGCTTTCTTT.

This clonotype was seen a few times. This chain uses TRBV7-2 with TRBJ1-2; possibly TRBD1 for D (6 bases). CDR1 is SGHTA, CDR2 FQGNSA, per germline. With 5 bases removed from V and 4 bases from J, the gap between germline ends came to 20 bases. There are 16 residues in the CDR3. CDR3 sequence: CASSHLDVGQLYGYTF. The DNA of the CDR3 is TGTGCCAGCAGCCACCTTGACGTAGGACAGCTCTATGGCTACACCTTC.

This rearrangement joins TRBV25-1 to TRBJ2-2, with D unclear. Germline CDR1 reads MGHDK; CDR2 reads SYGVNS. V was clipped by 5 bases and J by 5 bases, with 9 bases between them. The CDR3 contains 13 residues. CDR3 sequence (DNA): TGTGCCAGCAGTTCCCGCCTAACCGGGGAGCTGTTTTTT. Its translation is CASSSRLTGELFF.

This chain links TRBV10-3 with TRBJ2-7; 12 bases fit TRBD2. The CDR3 is made up of 14 amino acids. The J segment lost 6 bases and the V segment lost 6 bases, leaving 6 bases of the junction unmatched. Germline V gene lookup returns CDR1 ENHRY and CDR2 SYGVKD. The CDR3, as DNA: TGTGCCATCAGCCTGCCGGGACTAGCGGGCGAGCAGTACTTC. Encoded protein: CAISLPGLAGEQYF.

As to this clonotype: This clone may be a read error of a much larger clone one base away. The chain links TRBV29-1 to TRBJ1-1; a weak D match, TRBD1 (5 bases). The V end was cut by 8 bases, the J end by 4 bases, with 20 bases between. This CDR3 comprises 14 residues. Germline lookup yields CDR1 SQVTM and CDR2 ANQGSEA. CDR3 bases: TGCAGCCTCCGTCGGGCAGGGAGGGCCACTGAAGCTTTCTTT. Protein product: CSLRRAGRATEAFF.

V is TRBV7-2 and J is TRBJ1-2; no firm D call. Germline CDR1 and CDR2: SGHTA and FQGNSA. Trimming removed 8 bases from V and 5 bases from J, with 9 bases in between. The CDR3 extends over 11 amino acids. CDR3 in amino acids: CASLHGYGYTF. CDR3 in DNA: TGTGCCAGCTTACACGGTTATGGCTACACCTTC.

The gene calls are TRBV29-1 and TRBJ2-7, with 13 nucleotides matching TRBD2. Losses at the gene ends were 3 bases for V and 4 bases for J; bases not matched to a gene: 3. The CDR3 is made up of 14 amino acids. Germline CDR1 SQVTM, CDR2 ANQGSEA. CDR3 sequence (DNA): TGCAGCGTTGACGGACTAGCGGGGGTGTACGAGCAGTACTTC. As protein: CSVDGLAGVYEQYF.

The CDR3 DNA reads as TGTGCCAGCAGCGCCTCCGGGACACGAGCCTACGAGCAGTACTTC. It codes for CASSASGTRAYEQYF. The rearrangement joins TRBV9 to TRBJ2-5; a weak D match, TRBD1 (6 bases). The J call may be faulty, since TRBJ2-7 better matches the DNA end. The CDR3 covers 15 residues. Per the germline V gene, CDR1 is SGDLS and CDR2 is YYNGEE.

J is TRBJ1-2 and V is TRBV6-1; 9 bases match TRBD1. The CDR3 is 13 residues long. J gave up 7 bases and V 9 bases, and 9 bases lay outside the gene matches. CDR1 is MNHNS, CDR2 SASEGT, per germline. This CDR3 is CASRDRALFGYTF. The CDR3, as DNA: TGTGCCAGTCGGGACAGGGCCCTTTTTGGCTACACCTTC.

This clonotype showed up many times. The chain has TRBV14 and TRBJ2-2; D gene uncertain. Deletions cut 4 bases from V and 4 bases from J, with 7 bases between. CDR3 size: 13 residues. Per germline, CDR1 SGHDN and CDR2 FVKESK. CDR3: CASSPISTGELFF. CDR3 nucleotide sequence: TGTGCCAGCAGCCCGATTAGCACCGGGGAGCTGTTTTTT.

The chain uses TRBV12-3 or TRBV12-4 and TRBJ1-1; D gene ambiguous. This CDR3 comprises 16 residues. V was pared by 6 bases and J by 5 bases, with 22 bases between. The CDR3 loop reads CASSQYSRTGRTEAFF. CDR3 in DNA: TGTGCCAGCAGCCAATATTCTAGGACCGGCCGTACTGAAGCTTTCTTT.

The chain links TRBV24-1 to TRBJ2-2; 8 nucleotides line up with TRBD1. Trimming at V came to 3 bases and at J to 1 base, leaving 6 bases not matched to a gene. Germline-derived CDR1 and CDR2 are KGHDR and SFDVKD. The CDR3 runs 17 residues. CDR3 nucleotides: TGTGCCACCAGTGATCGGAGGGGACAGGTGAACACCGGGGAGCTGTTTTTT. Protein: CATSDRRGQVNTGELFF.

The V gene is TRBV6-6, the J gene TRBJ2-7; TRBD2 agrees at 11 bases. Germline assignment: CDR1 MNHNY and CDR2 SVGAGI (reference sequence). The CDR3 is 15 amino acids. Unmatched junction bases numbered 3, after V lost 5 bases and J lost 0 bases. The CDR3 reads CASSATSGVSYEQYF. The CDR3 nucleotides read TGTGCCAGCAGTGCGACTAGCGGGGTCTCCTACGAGCAGTACTTC.

This chain connects TRBV19 to TRBJ1-1, with unresolved D. Trimming cost V 5 bases and J 0 bases, with 10 bases left between them. The CDR3 contains 14 residues. Germline loops: CDR1 LNHDA, CDR2 SQIVND (reference sequence). As DNA, the CDR3 is TGTGCCAGTAGTCTCCTCCTTATGAACACTGAAGCTTTCTTT. Amino acids: CASSLLLMNTEAFF.

This clonotype was counted only a few times. The CDR3 is CASSPRTGGFYEQYF. Here the CDR3 DNA reads TGTGCCAGCAGCCCCCGGACAGGGGGCTTCTACGAGCAGTACTTC. The chain couples TRBV7-8 to TRBJ2-7, with 11 bases aligning to TRBD1. Trimming took 5 bases from V and 3 from J; bases not matched to a gene: 6. Germline assignment: CDR1 SGHVS and CDR2 FQNEAQ. The CDR3 has 15 residues.

The CDR3 bases are TGTGCCAGCAGCTCAACAGGGGGTATTGACACCGGGGAGCTGTTTTTT. Translation gives CASSSTGGIDTGELFF. J is TRBJ2-2 and V is TRBV7-2, with 8 bases fitting TRBD1. CDR3 size: 16 residues. Germline CDR1 reads SGHTA; CDR2 reads FQGNSA. Trimming removed 4 bases from V and 3 bases from J; junction bases left unmatched: 7.

The chain carries TRBV29-1 and TRBJ1-2; TRBD1 aligns across 10 bases. The CDR3 runs 14 residues. Germline values: CDR1 SQVTM, CDR2 ANQGSEA. J lost 2 bases, V lost 3 bases, and 3 bases had no gene match. CDR3 region: CSVETGGANYGYTF. In nucleotides, the CDR3 is TGCAGCGTTGAGACAGGGGGCGCGAACTATGGCTACACCTTC.

This clonotype was picked up one time. V usage is TRBV11-2 and J usage is TRBJ1-2; D unclear. The germline gives CDR1 SGHAT, CDR2 FQNNGV. The germline V and J ends were trimmed by 5 bases and 4 bases, with 11 bases remaining between them. CDR3 size: 13 residues. CDR3 sequence (DNA): TGTGCCAGCAGCGTTGAGTGGATCTATGGCTACACCTTC. Amino acid sequence: CASSVEWIYGYTF.

This clonotype was detected many times. The chain combines TRBV12-3 or TRBV12-4 with TRBJ1-3; D gene unclear. V lost 5 bases, J lost 7 bases, and 9 bases lay in between. The CDR3 length is 12 residues. For the CDR3, the DNA is TGTGCCAGCAGTCCCCGTAGGAACACCATATATTTT. Protein product: CASSPRRNTIYF.

The V gene is TRBV7-6, the J gene TRBJ1-2, with D uncertain. The V and J ends lost 5 bases and 4 bases respectively, with 8 bases between them. The CDR3 spans 12 residues. Germline CDR1 and CDR2: SGHVS and FNYEAQ. For the CDR3, the DNA is TGTGCCAGCAGCCAATCGGTCTATGGCTACACCTTC. Translation gives CASSQSVYGYTF.

With regard to this clonotype: Germline and junction disagree at one end, which may indicate a read error. The chain employs TRBV2 and TRBJ1-1; D ambiguous. Germline V CDR1 and CDR2: SNHLY, FYNNEI. The CDR3 runs to 16 residues. The CDR3 DNA follows: TGTGCCAGCAGTGAAGGGGCCATCCTGCCCGCGGCTGAAGTTTTCTTT. Its protein is CASSEGAILPAAEVFF.

This chain joins TRBV7-2 and TRBJ2-7, with D possibly TRBD2 on 5 matching bases. The germline V gene encodes CDR1 SGHTA and CDR2 FQGNSA. Trimming shortened V by 4 bases and J by 7 bases, and 26 bases separated the two germline ends. The CDR3 loop spans 17 amino acids. CDR3 in amino acids: CASSWGTGLMGAWEQYF. CDR3 bases: TGTGCCAGCAGCTGGGGTACGGGATTAATGGGAGCGTGGGAGCAGTACTTC.